This T cell receptor beta chain emerged from a study of molecular identifiers for immune sequencing clone quantification. General observations from the study: The sizes of highly expanded clones could be underestimated when identical TCR molecules share a barcode.

The CDR3 has 11 amino acids. With 5 bases removed from V and 12 bases from J, the gap between germline ends came to 11 bases. TCRdb used MiXCR to reprocess the PCR reads, holding one entry per CDR3 protein. The data hold approximately 630,000 distinct CDR3 sequences, with approximately 24% observed a single time. This clonotype has ten or more counts. Its specificity is unknown. The sequence was obtained from a human donor in good health. Some libraries in this study had Jurkat cell RNA spiked in. The chain uses TRBV12-3 or TRBV12-4 and TRBJ2-1; tentatively, D is TRBD1 (6 bases). Sequencing used naive CD8+ T cells from blood, with Jurkat cell RNA spiked in. Noted subset: FACS-sorted CD8+CD4-CCR7+CD45RA+ naive T cells. In nucleotides, the CDR3 is TGTGCCAGCAGTGGGGGCTTCGGGCAGTTCTTC. As protein: CASSGGFGQFF.